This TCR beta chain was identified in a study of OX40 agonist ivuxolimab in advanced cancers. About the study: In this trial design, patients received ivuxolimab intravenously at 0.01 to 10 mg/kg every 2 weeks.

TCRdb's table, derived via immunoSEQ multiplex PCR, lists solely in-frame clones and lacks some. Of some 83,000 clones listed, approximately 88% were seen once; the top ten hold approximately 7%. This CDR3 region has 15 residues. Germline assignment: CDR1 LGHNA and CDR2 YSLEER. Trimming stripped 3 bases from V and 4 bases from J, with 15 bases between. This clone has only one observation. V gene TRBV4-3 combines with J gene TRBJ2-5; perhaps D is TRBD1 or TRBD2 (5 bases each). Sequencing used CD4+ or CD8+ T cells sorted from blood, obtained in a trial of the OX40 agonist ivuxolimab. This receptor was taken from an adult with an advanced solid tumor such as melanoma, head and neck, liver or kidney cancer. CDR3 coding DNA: TGCGCCAGCAGCCAGAAGAGAGGGGCGGGAGAGACCCAGTACTTC. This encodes CASSQKRGAGETQYF.